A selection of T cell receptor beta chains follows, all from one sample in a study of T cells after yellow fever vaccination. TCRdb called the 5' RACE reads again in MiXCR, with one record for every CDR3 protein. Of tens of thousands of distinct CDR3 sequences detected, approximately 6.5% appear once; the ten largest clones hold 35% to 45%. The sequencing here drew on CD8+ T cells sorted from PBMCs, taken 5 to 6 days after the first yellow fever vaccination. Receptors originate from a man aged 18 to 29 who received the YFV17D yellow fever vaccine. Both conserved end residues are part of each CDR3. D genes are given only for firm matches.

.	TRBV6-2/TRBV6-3	CASTQPNPLDEQFF
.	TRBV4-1	CASSQDVGEYGYTF
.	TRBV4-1	CASSQGLSGNTIYF
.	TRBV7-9	CASSLVGSNYGYTF
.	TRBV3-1	CASSRHSYEQYF
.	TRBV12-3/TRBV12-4	CASRINPWDTEAFF
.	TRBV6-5	CASSYDAGSYNEQFF
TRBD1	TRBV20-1	CSASYTRTGWDEKLFF
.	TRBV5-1	CASSLKDIYEQYF
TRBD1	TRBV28	CASSIRGLNQPQHF
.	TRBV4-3	CASSRGRDGYTF
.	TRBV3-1	CASSLGGGYSYTF
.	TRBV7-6	CASSPWAGANQPQHF
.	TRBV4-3	CASSQGFATNEKLFF
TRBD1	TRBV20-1	CSPRDRRSYEQYF
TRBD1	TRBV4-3	CASSQEGDREWSETQYF
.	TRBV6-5	CASSHIRQDTQYF
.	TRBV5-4	CASSFGGSGYTF
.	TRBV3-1	CASRPPGHEADYTF
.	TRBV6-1	CASSVWSSYNEQFF
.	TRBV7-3	CASSHSAYEQFF
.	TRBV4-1	CASRPQGEETQYF
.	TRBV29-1	CSALRGGMNTEAFF
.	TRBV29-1	CSVVFRGGGNTIYF
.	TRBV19	CASSFGQTQYF
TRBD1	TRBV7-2	CASSQPTGGGNIQYF
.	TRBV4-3	CASSPGLGEMNTEAFF
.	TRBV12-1	CASTPITSGGTDSYNEQFF
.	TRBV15	CATRQSGEVSDEQFF
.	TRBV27	CASSSTETGANVLTF
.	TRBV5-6	CASSLDRASYEQYF
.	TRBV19	CASSMGPSNNEQFF
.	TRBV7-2	CASSSAPLYNEQFF
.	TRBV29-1	CSVETGQGYLQETQYF
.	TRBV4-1	CASSQLPNSGNTIYF
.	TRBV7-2	CASSPGLGGYNEQFF
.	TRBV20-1	CSARDDLEGKGYEQYF
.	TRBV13	CASSLGLRGSPLHF
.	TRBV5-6	CAISPGLRHNEQFF
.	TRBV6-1	CASSPEDNPGNTIYF
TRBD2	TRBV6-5	CASRRASGADRDTQYF
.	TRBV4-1	CASSQDTAQETQYF
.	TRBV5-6	CASSLTISYNEQFF
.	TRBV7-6	CASSLSYRGSERGTNPGIDEQFF
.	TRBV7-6	CASSEGGTEAFF
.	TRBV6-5	CASSYSGRGSGNTGELFF
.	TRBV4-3	CASSQDLRECKAFF
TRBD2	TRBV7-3	CASSWTSGGAYEQYF
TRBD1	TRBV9	CASSVDGTVNEKLFF
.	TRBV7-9	CASSLGGGGNEKLFF
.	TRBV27	CASSVSDSSYEQYF
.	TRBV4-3	CASSQAWGGRQPQHF
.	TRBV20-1	CSAPQRGTNTEAFF
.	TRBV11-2	CASSLVFKRQKLNEQFF